The 15 T cell receptor beta chains below were found in one sample sequenced in a study of early T cells in non-severe SARS-CoV-2 infection. TCRdb re-called the 5' RACE reads through MiXCR, storing one row per CDR3 protein. The repertoire holds 95,000 to 120,000 distinct CDR3 sequences, with 9.5% to 13% as singletons. The sample was whole blood. These receptors originate from an adult who was a healthcare worker with PCR-confirmed SARS-CoV-2 infection or an uninfected control (not recorded which).

The chain links TRBV28 to TRBJ1-6; D is uncertain. The ends were cut back, 3 bases at V and 9 bases at J, with 9 bases in the middle. CDR3 length equals 13 residues. Germline CDR1 MDHEN, CDR2 SYDVKM. This chain's CDR3 is CASSLELVSPLHF. DNA for the CDR3: TGTGCCAGCAGTTTGGAGTTAGTTTCACCCCTCCACTTT.

The rearrangement uses TRBV5-5 and TRBJ2-2; either TRBD1 or TRBD2 may supply D (5 bases each). The germline V gene has CDR1 SGHKS and CDR2 YYEKEE (reference sequence). Trimming took 0 bases from V and 0 from J, leaving 12 bases between them. This CDR3 is 17 amino acids long. CDR3 protein: CASSLGYRGSNTGELFF. The CDR3 DNA reads TGTGCCAGCAGCTTGGGGTATCGGGGCTCGAACACCGGGGAGCTGTTTTTT. The entire variable domain, with the rest obtained from reference TRBV5-5 and TRBJ2-2, is as follows: DAGVTQSPTHLIKTRGQQVTLRCSPISGHKSVSWYQQVLGQGPQFIFQYYEKEERGRGNFPDRFSARQFPNYSSELNVNALLLGDSALYLCASSLGYRGSNTGELFFGEGSRLTVL.

This chain connects TRBV5-1 to TRBJ2-7, with 7 bases fitting TRBD1. Germline-derived CDR1 and CDR2 are SGHRS and YFSETQ. Trimming at V came to 4 bases and at J to 5 bases, leaving 6 bases not matched to a gene. CDR3 length equals 13 residues. CDR3 coding DNA: TGCGCCAGCAGCACAGGACAGGAAAACGAGCAGTACTTC. As protein: CASSTGQENEQYF. The full variable domain, its missing parts supplied by reference TRBV5-1 and TRBJ2-7, is KAGVTQTPRYLIKTRGQQVTLSCSPISGHRSVSWYQQTPGQGLQFLFEYFSETQRNKGNFPGRFSGRQFSNSRSEMNVSTLELGDSALYLCASSTGQENEQYFGPGTRLTVT.

Of note for this clonotype: This may arise from a read error, as a much more abundant clone is one base away. The chain has TRBV7-9 and TRBJ2-1; no clear D. The CDR3 covers 13 residues. The germline V gene encodes CDR1 SEHNR and CDR2 FQNEAQ (reference sequence). DNA of the CDR3: TGTGTCAGCAGCTTAGTGATCGGTGTGGAGCAGTTCTTC. Translated, it gives CVSSLVIGVEQFF.

This clonotype was counted a few times. The limits of the CDR3 on the DNA are not certain, so only TCRdb's listed CDR3 is given. The rearrangement uses TRBV12-3 or TRBV12-4 and TRBJ1-1. With termini counted, the CDR3 has 14 amino acids. Here the CDR3 reads CASSFLAGNTEVFF.

This clonotype is a singleton in its sample. A much larger clone differs from this one at a single base, so this may be a read error. The V and J genes are TRBV7-3 and TRBJ2-3; 8 nucleotides align to TRBD1. Trimming at V came to 6 bases and at J to 7 bases, leaving 12 bases not matched to a gene. The germline V gene has CDR1 SGHTA and CDR2 FQGTGA. This CDR3 is built from 15 residues. The CDR3 reads CASSPDRVYPYTQYF. DNA of the CDR3: TGTGCCAGCAGTCCGGACAGGGTGTATCCATATACGCAGTATTTT.

This clonotype was counted at least ten times. This chain links TRBV7-3 with TRBJ2-5; the D is unclear. The CDR3 length is 13 residues. Germline lookup yields CDR1 SGHTA and CDR2 FQGTGA. The V and J ends lost 5 bases and 5 bases respectively, with 12 bases between them. CDR3 protein: CASSARGLETQYF. The DNA of the CDR3 is TGTGCCAGCAGCGCGCGCGGATTGGAGACCCAGTACTTC.

This clonotype was seen only a few times. The chain uses TRBV2 and TRBJ2-1; D not resolved. The CDR3 covers 15 residues. Deletions cut 3 bases from V and 15 bases from J, with 24 bases between. The germline V gene encodes CDR1 SNHLY and CDR2 FYNNEI. The chain's CDR3 is CASSEIWQESNGRFF. The CDR3 nucleotides read TGTGCCAGCAGTGAGATATGGCAGGAGTCCAATGGTCGGTTCTTC.

The V gene is TRBV20-1, the J gene TRBJ2-5; TRBD2 matches 7 bases. Germline V CDR1 and CDR2: DFQATT, SNEGSKA (reference sequence). The J segment lost 2 bases and the V segment lost 2 bases, leaving 11 bases of the junction unmatched. This CDR3 spans 16 amino acids. This chain's CDR3 is CSARLPSGRVQETQYF. CDR3 nucleotides: TGCAGTGCTAGATTACCTAGCGGAAGAGTTCAAGAGACCCAGTACTTC.

The J gene is TRBJ2-3, the V gene TRBV19; 10 nucleotides align to TRBD2. The CDR3 consists of 16 residues. Germline CDR1 LNHDA, CDR2 SQIVND (reference sequence). The trim removed 1 base at V and 5 bases at J, leaving 6 bases unmatched. CDR3 in amino acids: CASSIGWGLAKDTQYF. Written as DNA, the CDR3 is TGTGCCAGTAGTATAGGGTGGGGACTAGCGAAAGATACGCAGTATTTT.

In its sample, this clonotype was seen many times. The chain combines TRBV7-9 with TRBJ2-5; D is unclear. CDR1 is SEHNR, CDR2 FQNEAQ, per germline (reference sequence). The CDR3 runs 13 residues. The V gene lost 2 bases and the J gene lost 4 bases, with 8 bases spanning the gap. The CDR3 protein is CASSLPSVETQYF. The CDR3 DNA reads TGTGCCAGCAGCTTACCTAGTGTAGAGACCCAGTACTTC.

The V gene is TRBV28, the J gene TRBJ1-2, with D maybe TRBD1 (6 bases). Trimming cost V 6 bases and J 2 bases, with 13 bases left between them. This CDR3 is built from 14 residues. Looked up from germline, CDR1 is MDHEN and CDR2 is SYDVKM. CDR3 in amino acids: CASRGRQENYGYTF. The CDR3 DNA reads as TGTGCCAGCAGGGGAAGACAGGAAAACTATGGCTACACCTTC.

This clonotype has only a few counts. The rearrangement joins TRBV29-1 to TRBJ2-3, with no clear D. V lost 2 bases and J lost 11, with 5 bases in between. The CDR3 sequence is 9 residues long. CDR1 is SQVTM, CDR2 ANQGSEA, per germline. In DNA form, the CDR3 reads TGCAGCGTTGAATCTGGGCAGTATTTT. Protein sequence: CSVESGQYF.

The chain is built from TRBV5-1 and TRBJ2-5; 15 bases are shared with TRBD2. V shed 4 bases and J 4 bases; nucleotides not matched to a gene: 2. The germline gives CDR1 SGHRS, CDR2 YFSETQ. The CDR3 is made up of 15 amino acids. In nucleotides, the CDR3 is TGCGCCAGCAGCGGACTAGCGGGGGGGCCAGAGACCCAGTACTTC. Translation gives CASSGLAGGPETQYF.

In its sample, this clonotype was seen many times. This sequence joins TRBV6-6 and TRBJ2-3, with D perhaps TRBD1 (5 bases). Germline loops: CDR1 MNHNY, CDR2 SVGAGI (reference sequence). The CDR3 runs to 17 residues. V was clipped by 4 bases and J by 0 bases, with 17 bases between them. CDR3 sequence (DNA): TGTGCCAGCAGTTCAGTCAGACAGACCCTCAGCACAGATACGCAGTATTTT. This gives the protein CASSSVRQTLSTDTQYF.